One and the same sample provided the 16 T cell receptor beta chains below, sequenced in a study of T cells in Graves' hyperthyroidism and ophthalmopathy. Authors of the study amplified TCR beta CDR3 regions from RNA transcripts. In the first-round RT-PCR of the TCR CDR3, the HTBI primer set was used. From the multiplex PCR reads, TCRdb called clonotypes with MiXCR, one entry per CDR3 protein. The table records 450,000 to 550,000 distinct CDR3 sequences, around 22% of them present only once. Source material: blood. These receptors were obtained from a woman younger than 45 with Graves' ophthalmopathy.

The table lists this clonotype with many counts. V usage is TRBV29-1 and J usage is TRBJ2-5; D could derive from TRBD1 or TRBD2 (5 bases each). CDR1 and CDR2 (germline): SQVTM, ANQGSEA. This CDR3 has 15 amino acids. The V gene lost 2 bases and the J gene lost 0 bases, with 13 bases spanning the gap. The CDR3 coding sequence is TGCAGCGTTGAAAGGGCAGGGACGTACCAAGAGACCCAGTACTTC. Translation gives CSVERAGTYQETQYF.

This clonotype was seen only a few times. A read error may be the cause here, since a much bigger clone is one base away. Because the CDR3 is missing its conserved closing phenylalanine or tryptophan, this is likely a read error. The CDR3 is CSVEVAGGETQYL. The CDR3 nucleotides read TGCAGCGTTGAAGTAGCGGGAGGGGAGACCCAGTACCTC. V usage is TRBV29-1 and J usage is TRBJ2-5; TRBD2 agrees at 11 bases. The CDR3 is made up of 13 amino acids. Looked up from germline, CDR1 is SQVTM and CDR2 is ANQGSEA. J lost 5 bases, V lost 1 base, and 0 bases had no gene match.

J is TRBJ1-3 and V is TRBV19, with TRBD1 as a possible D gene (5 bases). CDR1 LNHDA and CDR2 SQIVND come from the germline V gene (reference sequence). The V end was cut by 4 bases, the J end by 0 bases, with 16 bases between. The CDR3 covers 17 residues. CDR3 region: CASSSRQYRGSGNTIYF. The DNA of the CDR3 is TGTGCCAGTAGTAGCAGACAGTACCGGGGCTCTGGAAACACCATATATTTT.

CDR3: CATAAGDYGYTF. The DNA of the CDR3 is TGTGCCACCGCGGCGGGGGACTATGGCTACACCTTC. The V and J genes are TRBV24-1 and TRBJ1-2; a weak D match, TRBD1 (5 bases). V was pared by 9 bases and J by 3 bases, with 10 bases between. CDR3 length equals 12 residues. Germline V gene sequence: CDR1 KGHDR, CDR2 SFDVKD.

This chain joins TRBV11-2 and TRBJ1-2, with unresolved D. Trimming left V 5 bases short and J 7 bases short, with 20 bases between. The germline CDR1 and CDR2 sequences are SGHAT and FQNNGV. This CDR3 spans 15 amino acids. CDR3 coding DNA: TGTGCCAGCAGCGTCTCAACAATTGACCGGGGTGGCTACACCTTC. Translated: CASSVSTIDRGGYTF.

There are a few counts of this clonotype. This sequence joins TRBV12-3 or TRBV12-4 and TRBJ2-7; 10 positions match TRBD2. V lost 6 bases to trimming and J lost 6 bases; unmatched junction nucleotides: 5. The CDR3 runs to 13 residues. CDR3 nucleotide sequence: TGTGCCAGCAGAGGGACTAGCGAGCTCGAGCAGTACTTC. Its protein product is CASRGTSELEQYF.

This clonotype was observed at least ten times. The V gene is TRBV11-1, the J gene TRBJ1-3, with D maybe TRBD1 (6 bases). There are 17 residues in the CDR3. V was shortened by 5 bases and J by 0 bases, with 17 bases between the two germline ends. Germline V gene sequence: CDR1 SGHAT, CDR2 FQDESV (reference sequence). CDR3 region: CASSAGVGSPSGNTIYF. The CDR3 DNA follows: TGTGCCAGCAGCGCAGGGGTGGGCTCCCCCTCTGGAAACACCATATATTTT.

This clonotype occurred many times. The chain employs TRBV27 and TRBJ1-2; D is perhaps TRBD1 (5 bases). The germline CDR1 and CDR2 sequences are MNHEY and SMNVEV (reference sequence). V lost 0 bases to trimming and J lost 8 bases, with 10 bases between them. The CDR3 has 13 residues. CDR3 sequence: CASSLSGRVGYTF. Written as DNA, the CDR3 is TGTGCCAGCAGTTTATCTGGCAGGGTAGGCTACACCTTC.

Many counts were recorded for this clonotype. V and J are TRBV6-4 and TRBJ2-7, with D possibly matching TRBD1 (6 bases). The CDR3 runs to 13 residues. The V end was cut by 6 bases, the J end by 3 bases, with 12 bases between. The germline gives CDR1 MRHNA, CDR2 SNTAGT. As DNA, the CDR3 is TGTGCCAGCAGCCCTACAGGGTTCTACGAGCAGTACTTC. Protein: CASSPTGFYEQYF.

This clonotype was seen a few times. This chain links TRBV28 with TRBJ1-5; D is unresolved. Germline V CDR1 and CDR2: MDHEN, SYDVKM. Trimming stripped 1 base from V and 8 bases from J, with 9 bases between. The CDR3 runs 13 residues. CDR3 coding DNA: TGTGCCAGCAGTTTATCCACCGTAGAGCCCCAGCATTTT. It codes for CASSLSTVEPQHF.

CDR3 nucleotides: TGTGCCAGCAGTTCCACAATTTCGGTCCCCACCGTCGAGCAGTACTTC. Translation gives CASSSTISVPTVEQYF. The gene calls are TRBV6-5 and TRBJ2-7; D ambiguous. CDR1 is MNHEY, CDR2 SVGAGI, per germline. Trimming pared 4 bases from V and 6 bases from J, leaving 22 bases between. The CDR3 totals 16 residues.

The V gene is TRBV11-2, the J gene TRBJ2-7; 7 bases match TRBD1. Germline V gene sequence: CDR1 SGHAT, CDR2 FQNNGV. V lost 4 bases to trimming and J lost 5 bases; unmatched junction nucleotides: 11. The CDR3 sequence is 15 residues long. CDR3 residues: CASSSTLWTGHEQYF. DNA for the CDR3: TGTGCCAGCAGCTCCACCCTTTGGACAGGCCACGAGCAGTACTTC.

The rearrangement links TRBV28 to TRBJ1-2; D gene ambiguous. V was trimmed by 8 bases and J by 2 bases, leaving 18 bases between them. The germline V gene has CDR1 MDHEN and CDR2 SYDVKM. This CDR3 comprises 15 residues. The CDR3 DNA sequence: TGTGCCAGCTTCAACGAGGCTGACGGGAACTATGGCTACACCTTC. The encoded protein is CASFNEADGNYGYTF.

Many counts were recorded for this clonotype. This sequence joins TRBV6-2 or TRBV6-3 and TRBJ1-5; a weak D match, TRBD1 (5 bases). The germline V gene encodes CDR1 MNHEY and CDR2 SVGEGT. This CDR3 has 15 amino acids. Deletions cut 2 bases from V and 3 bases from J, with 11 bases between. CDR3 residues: CASSYRGALNQPQHF. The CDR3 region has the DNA TGTGCCAGCAGTTACCGCGGGGCCCTCAATCAGCCCCAGCATTTT.

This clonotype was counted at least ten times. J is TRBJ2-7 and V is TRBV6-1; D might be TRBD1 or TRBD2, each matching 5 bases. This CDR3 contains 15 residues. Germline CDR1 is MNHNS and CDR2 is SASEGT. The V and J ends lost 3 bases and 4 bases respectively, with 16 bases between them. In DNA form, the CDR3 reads TGTGCCAGCAGTGAGGGGGACGGAAGATTTTACGAGCAGTACTTC. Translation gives CASSEGDGRFYEQYF.

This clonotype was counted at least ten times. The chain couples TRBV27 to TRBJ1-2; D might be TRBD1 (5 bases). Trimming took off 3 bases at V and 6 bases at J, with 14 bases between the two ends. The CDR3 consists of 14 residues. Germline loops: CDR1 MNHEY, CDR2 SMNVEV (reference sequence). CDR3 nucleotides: TGTGCCAGCAGTTTCAGAGGGTTGGGGGATGGCTACACCTTC. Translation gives CASSFRGLGDGYTF.